This is a list of T cell receptor beta chains from one sample in a study of regulatory T cells in long-lasting Graves disease. TCRdb re-analysed the multiplex PCR reads in MiXCR, keeping a single row per CDR3 protein. Found here are approximately 540,000 distinct CDR3 sequences, about 11% of them singletons; the top ten hold roughly 8.2%. This sample was shared with a second study, whose subject was T cells in Graves' hyperthyroidism and ophthalmopathy.

The sample here was peripheral blood mononuclear cells (PBMCs), taken at new diagnosis, from a patient treated with antithyroid drugs. The receptors originated from a woman in her twenties or thirties with Graves disease. Both conserved end residues are part of each CDR3. The order of the fields is V gene, J gene, CDR3 length, CDR3 protein.

v_gene: TRBV24-1; j_gene: TRBJ1-2; len: 17; CDR3aa: CATSDPTPGQGIYGYTF
v_gene: TRBV5-8; j_gene: TRBJ2-3; len: 16; CDR3aa: CASSRGLARDTDTQYF
v_gene: TRBV11-2; j_gene: TRBJ1-1; len: 16; CDR3aa: CASSLGRGGKNTEAFF
v_gene: TRBV10-3; j_gene: TRBJ2-7; len: 15; CDR3aa: CAISESLGGPYEQYF
v_gene: TRBV6-5; j_gene: TRBJ2-7; len: 16; CDR3aa: CASSYGGGSGIYEQYF
v_gene: TRBV15; j_gene: TRBJ2-5; len: 14; CDR3aa: CATSRGDRDETQYF
v_gene: TRBV27; j_gene: TRBJ2-3; len: 15; CDR3aa: CASSFQGLITDTQYF
v_gene: TRBV19; j_gene: TRBJ1-5; len: 13; CDR3aa: CASLQGLGQPQHF
v_gene: TRBV4-3; j_gene: TRBJ2-3; len: 14; CDR3aa: CASSQGVGTDTQYF
v_gene: TRBV20-1; j_gene: TRBJ2-2; len: 16; CDR3aa: CSARDKQGTVTGELFF
v_gene: TRBV11-3; j_gene: TRBJ2-7; len: 14; CDR3aa: CASSLEGSGYEQYF